This TCR beta chain was recorded in a study of blood T cell repertoires in COVID-19. Sequencing used immunoSEQ multiplex PCR; TCRdb keeps in-frame clones, though not all of them. The table records around 140,000 clones, nearly 80% of them present only once. Germline loops: CDR1 SGHVS, CDR2 FQNEAQ. Trimming cost V 5 bases and J 1 base, with 12 bases left between them. This CDR3 contains 14 residues. The material sequenced was PBMCs or T cells enriched from blood (not recorded which). V is TRBV7-8 and J is TRBJ2-7; D remains unclear. The source of this sequence is a woman aged 45-59 years who had recovered from COVID-19. The CDR3 is CASSPITKSYEQYF. The CDR3 nucleotides are TGTGCCAGCAGCCCTATTACTAAGTCCTACGAGCAGTACTTC. Using reference TRBV7-8 and TRBJ2-7 for the parts outside the CDR3, the full variable domain is GAGVSQSPRYKVAKRGQDVALRCDPISGHVSLFWYQQALGQGPEFLTYFQNEAQLDKSGLPSDRFFAERPEGSVSTLKIQRTQQEDSAVYLCASSPITKSYEQYFGPGTRLTVT.